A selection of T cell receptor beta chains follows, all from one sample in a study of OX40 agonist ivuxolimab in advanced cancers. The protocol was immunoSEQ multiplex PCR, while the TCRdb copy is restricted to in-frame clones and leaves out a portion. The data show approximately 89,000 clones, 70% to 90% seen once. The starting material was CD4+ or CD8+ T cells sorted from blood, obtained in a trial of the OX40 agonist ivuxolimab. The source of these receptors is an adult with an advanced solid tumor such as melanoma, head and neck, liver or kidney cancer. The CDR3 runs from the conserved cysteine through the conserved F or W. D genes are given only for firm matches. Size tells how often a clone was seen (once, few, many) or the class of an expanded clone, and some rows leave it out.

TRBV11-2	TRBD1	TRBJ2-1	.	CASSGERDRYNEQFF	TGTGCCAGCAGCGGAGAGAGGGACAGATACAATGAGCAGTTCTTC
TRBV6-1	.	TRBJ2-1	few	CASSWGTQGYEQFF	TGTGCCAGCAGTTGGGGAACTCAGGGCTATGAGCAGTTCTTC
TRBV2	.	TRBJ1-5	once	CASSEASRGNQPQHF	TGTGCCAGCAGTGAAGCCAGTCGGGGGAATCAGCCCCAGCATTTT
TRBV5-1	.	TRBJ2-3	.	CASSRQGRSDTQYF	TGCGCCAGCAGCCGCCAAGGGAGGAGCGATACGCAGTATTTT
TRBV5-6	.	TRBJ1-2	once	CASAYRSYGYTF	TGTGCCAGCGCCTACCGGTCCTATGGCTACACCTTC
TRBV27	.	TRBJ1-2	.	CASSGRAATNYGYTF	TGTGCCAGCAGTGGACGAGCGGCCACTAACTATGGCTACACCTTC
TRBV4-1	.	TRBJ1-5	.	CASSQGGTLRSNQPQHF	TGCGCCAGCAGCCAAGGGGGGACCTTAAGGAGCAATCAGCCCCAGCATTTT
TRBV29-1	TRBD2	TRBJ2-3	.	CSVGPTSGGGTDTQYF	TGCAGCGTTGGTCCGACTAGCGGGGGGGGCACAGATACGCAGTATTTT
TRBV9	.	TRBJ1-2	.	CASSGSFRGTHGYTF	TGTGCCAGCAGCGGGTCATTCCGGGGGACCCATGGCTACACCTTC
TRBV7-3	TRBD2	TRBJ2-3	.	CASSLNDPSRLAGNTDTQYF	TGTGCCAGCAGCTTAAACGACCCATCCCGACTAGCGGGAAACACAGATACGCAGTATTTT
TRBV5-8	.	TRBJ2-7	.	CASSLVFGYEQYF	TGTGCCAGCAGCTTGGTATTCGGCTACGAGCAGTACTTC
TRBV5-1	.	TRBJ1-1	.	CASSLEGGWNTEAFF	TGCGCCAGCAGCTTGGAGGGGGGATGGAACACTGAAGCTTTCTTT
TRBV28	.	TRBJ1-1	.	CASSTGPEAFF	TGTGCCAGCAGTACGGGTCCTGAAGCTTTCTTT
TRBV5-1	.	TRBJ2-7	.	CASSLPHLEGPLSYEQYF	TGCGCCAGCAGCTTGCCGCACCTGGAGGGGCCCCTTTCCTACGAGCAGTACTTC
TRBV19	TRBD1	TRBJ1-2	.	CASSGTGQVDGYTF	TGTGCCAGTAGTGGAACGGGACAGGTCGATGGCTACACCTTC
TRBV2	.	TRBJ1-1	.	CASSEELTGGHTEAFF	TGTGCCAGCAGTGAAGAATTGACAGGTGGGCACACTGAAGCTTTCTTT
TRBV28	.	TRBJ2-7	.	CASSNEQYF	TGTGCCAGCAGTAACGAGCAGTACTTC
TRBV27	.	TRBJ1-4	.	CASSFSAIRDEKLFF	TGTGCCAGCAGTTTCTCTGCGATTCGGGACGAAAAACTGTTTTTT
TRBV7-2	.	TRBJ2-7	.	CASSYLPGQSESF	TGTGCCAGCAGCTATTTGCCCGGACAGAGTGAGAGTTTC
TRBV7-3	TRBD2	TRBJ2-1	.	CASSRGLAGGHNEQFF	TGTGCCAGCAGCCGAGGACTAGCGGGGGGCCACAATGAGCAGTTCTTC
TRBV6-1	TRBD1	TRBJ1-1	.	CASNPGQVNTEAFF	TGTGCCAGCAACCCGGGACAGGTGAACACTGAAGCTTTCTTT
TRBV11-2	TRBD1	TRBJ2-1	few	CASSDGQGYYNEQFF	TGTGCCAGCAGCGACGGACAGGGATACTACAATGAGCAGTTCTTC
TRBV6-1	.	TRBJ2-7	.	CASSGDPLYGGEQYF	TGTGCCAGCAGTGGAGACCCTTTGTACGGGGGCGAGCAGTACTTC
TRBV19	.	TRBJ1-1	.	CASSIGGGTEAFF	TGTGCCAGTAGTATAGGCGGGGGGACTGAAGCTTTCTTT
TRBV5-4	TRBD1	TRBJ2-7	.	CASSPVGQGRDEQYF	TGTGCCAGCAGCCCGGTTGGACAGGGGCGAGACGAGCAGTACTTC
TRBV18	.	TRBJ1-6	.	CASSPGQGFNSPLHF	TGTGCCAGCTCACCAGGGCAGGGCTTTAATTCACCCCTCCACTTT
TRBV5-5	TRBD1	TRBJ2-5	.	CASSLGGGGETQYF	TGTGCCAGCAGCTTGGGAGGGGGCGGAGAGACCCAGTACTTC
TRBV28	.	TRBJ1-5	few	CASSSRGVGNQPQHF	TGTGCCAGCAGTTCTCGTGGCGTGGGCAATCAGCCCCAGCATTTT
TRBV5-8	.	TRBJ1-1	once	CASSSVEGDTEAFF	TGTGCCAGCAGCAGCGTTGAAGGGGACACTGAAGCTTTCTTT
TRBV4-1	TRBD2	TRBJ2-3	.	CASSGAPGGGPQGTQYF	TGCGCCAGCAGCGGGGCCCCGGGGGGGGGCCCGCAGGGTACGCAGTATTTT
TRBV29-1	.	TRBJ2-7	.	CSATEALSYEQYF	TGCAGCGCTACAGAAGCTCTCTCCTACGAGCAGTACTTC
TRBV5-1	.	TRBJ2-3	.	CASSLDGQQITDTQYF	TGCGCCAGCAGCTTGGATGGACAGCAAATCACAGATACGCAGTATTTT
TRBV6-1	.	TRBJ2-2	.	CASIVAPNTGELFF	TGTGCCAGCATTGTGGCCCCGAACACCGGGGAGCTGTTTTTT
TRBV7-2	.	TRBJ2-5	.	CASKTGSGETQYF	TGTGCCAGCAAGACAGGATCGGGCGAGACCCAGTACTTC
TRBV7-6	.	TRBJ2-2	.	CASSFSGVRGTGELFF	TGTGCCAGCAGCTTTAGTGGAGTAAGAGGCACCGGGGAGCTGTTTTTT
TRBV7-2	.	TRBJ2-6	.	CASSFTNGANVLTF	TGTGCCAGCAGCTTTACGAATGGGGCCAACGTCCTGACTTTC
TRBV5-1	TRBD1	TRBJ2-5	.	CASMRGTVSQETQYF	TGCGCCAGCATGAGGGGGACAGTTAGCCAAGAGACCCAGTACTTC
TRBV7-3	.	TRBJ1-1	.	CASSSGLGSTEAFF	TGTGCCAGCAGCTCGGGACTCGGAAGCACTGAAGCTTTCTTT
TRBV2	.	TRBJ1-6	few	CASSEGLTRPLHF	TGTGCCAGCAGTGAAGGCCTCACCAGGCCCCTCCACTTT
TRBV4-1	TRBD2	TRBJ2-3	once	CASSQAGGGQGTQYF	TGCGCCAGCAGCCAGGCGGGAGGGGGACAAGGTACGCAGTATTTT
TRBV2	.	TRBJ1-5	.	CASRDTHYQPQHF	TGTGCCAGCAGGGACACTCATTATCAGCCCCAGCATTTT
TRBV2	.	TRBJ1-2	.	CASHRQAYYGYTF	TGTGCCAGCCACCGACAGGCCTACTATGGCTACACCTTC
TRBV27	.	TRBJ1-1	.	CASSLNPQSSVTEAFF	TGTGCCAGCAGTTTAAACCCCCAATCCAGCGTCACTGAAGCTTTCTTT
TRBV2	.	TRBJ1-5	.	CATKWGEGNQPQHF	TGTGCCACCAAGTGGGGAGAGGGCAATCAGCCCCAGCATTTT
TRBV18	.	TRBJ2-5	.	CASSPLGGRAIQETQYF	TGTGCCAGCTCACCCCTCGGAGGCAGGGCCATCCAAGAGACCCAGTACTTC
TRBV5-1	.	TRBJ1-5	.	CVGHYSNQPQHF	TGCGTCGGTCATTATAGCAATCAGCCCCAGCATTTT
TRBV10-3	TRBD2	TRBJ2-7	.	CAISGASGGGSYEQYF	TGTGCCATCAGTGGGGCTAGCGGGGGGGGATCCTACGAGCAGTACTTC
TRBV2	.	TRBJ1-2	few	CASSDPATNYGYTF	TGTGCCAGCAGTGACCCTGCGACTAACTATGGCTACACCTTC
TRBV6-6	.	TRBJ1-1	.	CASSHLWDTEAFF	TGTGCCAGCAGCCACCTGTGGGACACTGAAGCTTTCTTT
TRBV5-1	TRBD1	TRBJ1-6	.	CASSLALMEGADSPLHF	TGCGCCAGCAGCTTGGCCTTGATGGAGGGGGCAGATTCACCCCTCCACTTT
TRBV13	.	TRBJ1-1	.	CASSPGRGSTEAFF	TGTGCCAGCAGCCCCGGGCGGGGAAGCACTGAAGCTTTCTTT
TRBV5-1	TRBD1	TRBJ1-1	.	CASSLDRASTEAFF	TGCGCCAGCAGCCTAGACAGGGCGAGCACTGAAGCTTTCTTT
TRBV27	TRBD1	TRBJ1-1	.	CASALTRTGGKTEAFF	TGTGCCAGCGCCCTGACCCGGACAGGGGGAAAAACTGAAGCTTTCTTT
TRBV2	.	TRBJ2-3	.	CASSGYLGATDTQYF	TGTGCCAGCAGTGGATACCTTGGCGCCACAGATACGCAGTATTTT
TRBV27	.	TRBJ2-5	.	CASRSPGRMGETQYF	TGTGCCAGCAGATCTCCGGGACGCATGGGTGAGACCCAGTACTTC
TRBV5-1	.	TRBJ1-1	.	CASSRSGGRSEAFF	TGCGCCAGCAGCCGTTCAGGCGGACGGTCTGAAGCTTTCTTT